Detailed here is one T cell receptor beta chain. This record comes from a study of cytomegalovirus exposure and HLA in healthy donors. This CDR3 spans 14 amino acids. J gave up 4 bases and V 2 bases, and 3 bases lay outside the gene matches. CDR1 is KGHSH, CDR2 LQKENI, per germline. The PCR employed 60 Vbeta primers together with 13 Jbeta primers. Assay used: immunoSEQ multiplex PCR; TCRdb lists only in-frame clones, some missing. The sample shows some 95,000 clones, under 85% of them seen only once. This sequence joins TRBV18 and TRBJ2-3; TRBD2 aligns across 7 bases. Specimen: PBMCs. The sequence came from a man between 50 and 59 years old in good health and CMV-seropositive. The CDR3 spells CASSPGRGPDTQYF. CDR3 coding DNA: TGTGCCAGCTCACCAGGGAGGGGCCCAGATACGCAGTATTTT.